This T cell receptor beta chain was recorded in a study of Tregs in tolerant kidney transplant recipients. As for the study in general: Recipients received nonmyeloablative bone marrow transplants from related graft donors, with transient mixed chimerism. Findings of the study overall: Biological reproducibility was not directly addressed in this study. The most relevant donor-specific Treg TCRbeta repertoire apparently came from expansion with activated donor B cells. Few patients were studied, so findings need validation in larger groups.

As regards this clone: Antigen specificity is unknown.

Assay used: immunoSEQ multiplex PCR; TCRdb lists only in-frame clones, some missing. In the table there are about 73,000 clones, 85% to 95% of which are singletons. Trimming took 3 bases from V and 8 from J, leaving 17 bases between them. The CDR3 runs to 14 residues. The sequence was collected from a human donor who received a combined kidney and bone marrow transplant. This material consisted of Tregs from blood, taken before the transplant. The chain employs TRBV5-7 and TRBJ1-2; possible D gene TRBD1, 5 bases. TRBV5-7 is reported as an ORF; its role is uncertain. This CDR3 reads CASSSLTVARGYTF. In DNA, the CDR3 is TGTGCCAGCAGCTCTCTGACAGTAGCGCGCGGCTACACCTTC.